This T cell receptor (beta chain) was obtained from a study of T cells in Graves' hyperthyroidism and ophthalmopathy. This clonotype was recorded at least ten times. TCR beta CDR3 regions were amplified from RNA. HTBI primers were used for first-round RT-PCR of the TCR CDR3. TCRdb processed the multiplex PCR reads anew with MiXCR; each CDR3 protein has one entry. The repertoire consists of approximately 600,000 distinct CDR3 sequences, with more than 20% occurring once and the leading ten covering about 34%. Trimming left V 10 bases short and J 4 bases short, with 20 bases between. Germline V gene data show CDR1 as SNHLY and CDR2 as FYNNEI. The CDR3 covers 15 residues.

This sequence originates from a man between 25 and 39 years old with Graves' ophthalmopathy. This chain connects TRBV2 to TRBJ2-1, with D possibly called TRBD1 or TRBD2 (6 bases each). What was sequenced was blood. CDR3 coding DNA: TGTGCCATCGGGGGCCAGGAGAAGAATTACAATGAGCAGTTCTTC. This gives the protein CAIGGQEKNYNEQFF.